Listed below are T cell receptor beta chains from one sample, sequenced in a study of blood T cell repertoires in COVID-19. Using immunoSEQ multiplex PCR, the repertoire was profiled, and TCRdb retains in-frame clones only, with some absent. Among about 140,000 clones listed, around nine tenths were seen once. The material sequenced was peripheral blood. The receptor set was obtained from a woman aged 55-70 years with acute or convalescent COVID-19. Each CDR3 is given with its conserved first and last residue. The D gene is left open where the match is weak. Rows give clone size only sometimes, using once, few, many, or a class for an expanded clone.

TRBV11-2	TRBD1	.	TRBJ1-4	CASSPRDRGEKLFF	TGTGCCAGCAGCCCCCGGGACAGGGGAGAAAAACTGTTTTTT
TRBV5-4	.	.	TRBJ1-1	CASSQKTGEAFF	TGTGCCAGCAGCCAGAAAACAGGGGAAGCTTTCTTT
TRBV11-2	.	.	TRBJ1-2	CASSLRPPGITNYGYTF	TGTGCCAGCAGCTTAAGGCCACCGGGAATCACTAACTATGGCTACACCTTC
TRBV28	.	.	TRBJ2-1	CASTVSGEGYNEQFF	TGTGCCAGCACCGTGTCAGGGGAAGGCTACAATGAGCAGTTCTTC
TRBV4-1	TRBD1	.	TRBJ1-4	CASSRGQGNNEKLFF	TGCGCCAGCAGCCGCGGACAGGGGAATAATGAAAAACTGTTTTTT
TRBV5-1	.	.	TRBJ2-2	CASSLALDTTNTGELFF	TGCGCCAGCAGCTTAGCCTTGGACACAACGAACACCGGGGAGCTGTTTTTT
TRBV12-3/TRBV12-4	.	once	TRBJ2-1	CASSPHGNEQFF	TGTGCCAGCAGCCCTCACGGCAATGAGCAGTTCTTC
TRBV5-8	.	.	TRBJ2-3	CASSLGRELSTDTQYF	TGTGCCAGCAGCTTGGGCCGGGAATTGAGCACAGATACGCAGTATTTT
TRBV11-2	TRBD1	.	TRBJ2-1	CASSSPGQGVNEQFF	TGTGCCAGCAGCTCACCGGGACAGGGGGTCAATGAGCAGTTCTTC
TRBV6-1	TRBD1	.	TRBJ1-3	CASSEVTGRSGNTIYF	TGTGCCAGCAGCGAAGTGACAGGGCGCTCTGGAAACACCATATATTTT
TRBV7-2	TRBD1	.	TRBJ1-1	CASSSGQGSTEAFF	TGTGCCAGCAGCTCCGGACAGGGTTCCACTGAAGCTTTCTTT
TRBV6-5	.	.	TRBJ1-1	CASSFDRNTEAFF	TGTGCCAGCAGTTTCGACAGAAACACTGAAGCTTTCTTT
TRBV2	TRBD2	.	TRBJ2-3	CASSQGLAADTQYF	TGTGCCAGCAGTCAAGGACTAGCCGCAGATACGCAGTATTTT
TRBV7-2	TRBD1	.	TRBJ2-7	CASSLPGQGVYEQYF	TGTGCCAGCAGCCTTCCGGGACAGGGAGTCTACGAGCAGTACTTC
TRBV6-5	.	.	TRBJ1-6	CASSYGRDYNSPLHF	TGTGCCAGCAGTTACGGCAGGGACTATAATTCACCCCTCCACTTT
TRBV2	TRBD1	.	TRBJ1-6	CASSASTGANSPLHF	TGTGCCAGCAGTGCCTCGACAGGGGCTAATTCACCCCTCCACTTT
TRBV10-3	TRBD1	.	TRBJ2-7	CAIRGFWTGAYEQYF	TGTGCCATCAGGGGATTTTGGACAGGGGCTTACGAGCAGTACTTC
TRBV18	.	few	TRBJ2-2	CASSGGQNTGELFF	TGTGCCAGCTCAGGGGGACAGAACACCGGGGAGCTGTTTTTT
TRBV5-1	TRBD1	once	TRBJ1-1	CASSSQGAGYEAFF	TGCGCCAGCAGCTCACAGGGGGCGGGATATGAAGCTTTCTTT
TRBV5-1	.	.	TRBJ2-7	CASSRIPDEQYF	TGCGCCAGCAGCCGCATCCCGGACGAGCAGTACTTC
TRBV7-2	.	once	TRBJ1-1	CASMLGHSYTEAFF	TGTGCCAGCATGCTGGGACACTCTTACACTGAAGCTTTCTTT
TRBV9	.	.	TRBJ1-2	CASSAQVYGYTF	TGTGCCAGCAGCGCACAAGTCTATGGCTACACCTTC
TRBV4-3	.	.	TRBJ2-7	CASSQDSTLPYEQYF	TGCGCCAGCAGCCAAGATTCGACACTTCCTTACGAGCAGTACTTC
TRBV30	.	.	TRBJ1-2	CAWSPDSNYGYTF	TGTGCCTGGAGTCCAGACAGTAACTATGGCTACACCTTC
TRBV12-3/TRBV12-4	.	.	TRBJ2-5	CASSRGGKETQYF	TGTGCCAGCAGTAGGGGCGGTAAAGAGACCCAGTACTTC
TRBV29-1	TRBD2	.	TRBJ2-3	CSVLKGLAGGTDTQYF	TGCAGCGTTTTAAAGGGACTAGCGGGGGGCACAGATACGCAGTATTTT
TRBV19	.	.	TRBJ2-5	CASMEGMGKTQYF	TGTGCCAGTATGGAGGGGATGGGGAAGACCCAGTACTTC
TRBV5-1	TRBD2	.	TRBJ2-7	CASSLAGSGDPYEQYF	TGCGCCAGCAGCTTGGCGGGTAGCGGGGACCCCTACGAGCAGTACTTC
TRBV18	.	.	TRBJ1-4	CASSPLLTGGGEKLFF	TGTGCCAGCTCACCGCTACTCACGGGTGGTGGTGAAAAACTGTTTTTT
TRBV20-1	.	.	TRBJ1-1	CSASNAMTEAFF	TGCAGTGCTAGTAACGCGATGACTGAAGCTTTCTTT
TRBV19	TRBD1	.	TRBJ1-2	CASSIGTAAMGYTF	TGTGCCAGTAGTATCGGGACAGCTGCTATGGGCTACACCTTC
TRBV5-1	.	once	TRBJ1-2	CASSLISQAPGGYTF	TGCGCCAGCAGCTTGATAAGCCAGGCCCCGGGGGGCTACACCTTC
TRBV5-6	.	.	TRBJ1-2	CASSFVAPNYGYTF	TGTGCCAGCAGCTTTGTGGCACCGAACTATGGCTACACCTTC
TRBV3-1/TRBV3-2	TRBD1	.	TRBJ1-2	CASSHSDGQGSYYGYTF	TGTGCCAGCAGCCATTCGGACGGACAGGGCTCCTACTATGGCTACACCTTC
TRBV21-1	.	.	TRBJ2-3	CASTQSPGTSGKDPPDTQYF	TGTGCCAGCACCCAAAGCCCCGGGACTAGCGGGAAGGACCCCCCAGATACGCAGTATTTT
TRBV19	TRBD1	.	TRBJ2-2	CASSTTGGFDGTGELFF	TGTGCCAGTAGTACGACAGGGGGCTTCGATGGCACCGGGGAGCTGTTTTTT
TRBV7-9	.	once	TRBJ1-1	CASSRGEEATEAFF	TGTGCCAGCAGCCGAGGCGAAGAGGCCACTGAAGCTTTCTTT